What follows describes a single TCR beta chain. Its antigen is currently not known. Base qualities were left out, and no much larger clone turns up one base away. This record comes from a study of T-cell memory formation after mild COVID-19 (dated by TCRdb to the early 2020s). About the full investigation: TCR sequence clusters from the two donors were found to be largely donor specific. T-cell clones expanding and contracting after mild COVID-19 in two donors were tracked by longitudinal TCRalpha and TCRbeta repertoire sequencing. Two young, previously healthy adult volunteers made up the cohort, one male and one female. Results the study describes overall, beyond this receptor: Some responding clones were found in pre-infection memory, which suggests that pre-existing cross-reactive memory T cells took part in the SARS-CoV-2 response. Contracting CD4+ clones were located mainly in the CM and EM memory subsets, whereas CD8+ clones were found to be enriched in EMRA. Balanced CD4/CD8 phenotypes were observed for clones contracting from day 15 to 85, whereas a bias towards CD4+ was observed for a second wave of clones expanding from day 15 to 37. Only two mild cases were covered in the study, and larger cohorts including severe cases with pre-infection samples were considered necessary. The second-wave clones that peaked on day 37 were not confirmed to be SARS-CoV-2 specific.

Including the terminal cysteine and phenylalanine, the CDR3 comprises 11 residues. Here the CDR3 DNA is all that survives: 33 bases in frame from base 1. Looking up the germline V gene (reference sequence) yields CDR1 GTSNPN and CDR2 SVGIG. V was cut back by 5 bases and J by 1 base, leaving a gap of 5 bases between them. Ficoll-Paque density gradient centrifugation was used to isolate PBMCs. TCRdb records Illumina NovaSeq 6000 as the sequencer. Using 5'RACE with constant-segment primers, TCRalpha and TCRbeta cDNA libraries were constructed, with sample barcodes and unique molecular identifiers added in the process. RNA was extracted from every sample with Trizol reagent. The libraries were amplified in two PCR steps, and the second step added a second sample barcode and Illumina TruSeq adapters. The libraries were sequenced on an Illumina NovaSeq using 2 x 150 bp paired-end reads. The authors' analysis ran thus. Demultiplexing of reads and collapsing into UMI-guided consensus sequences were performed with migec v1.2.7. Using mixcr v2.1.11, UMI consensuses were aligned to TRA and TRB V and J templates and then assembled into clonotypes. A clonotype was counted as expanded or contracted only if both edgeR and NoisET called the change significant, with noise models trained on biological replicates. For edgeR calls, a false discovery rate-adjusted p below 0.01 and a log2 fold-change threshold of 1 were applied. As an exploratory analysis of dynamics, PCA with hierarchical clustering was applied to max-normalized trajectories of the 1000 most abundant clonotypes. Separately sequenced CD4+ and CD8+ repertoires were used to assign a CD4 or CD8 phenotype to each responding clone. TCRdb applied fastp at Q25 and MiXCR to the public reads, then kept only in-frame beta chains. Rows matching on CDR3 protein sequence are summarized as one entry with the most common DNA and genes. TCRdb's processing, not the study's, gives the V and J calls here. Present in this sample are 470,000 or so distinct CDR3 sequences, over 15% of which were seen just once. 7.5% to 9.5% of the sample goes to the ten largest clones.

The TCR was taken from an adult woman who had mild COVID-19 (a few samples of this study predate the infection). The sample titles of this study are shuffled in the database, so cell type and time point are left out; the donor was told from shared clones. The chain employs TRBV30 and TRBJ2-5; no confident D gene assignment can be made. The sequencing input was PBMCs or a T cell subset sorted from them (not recorded which). In nucleotides, the sequence is TGTGCCTGGGGCCTCCAAGAGACCCAGTACTTC. The encoded protein is CAWGLQETQYF.